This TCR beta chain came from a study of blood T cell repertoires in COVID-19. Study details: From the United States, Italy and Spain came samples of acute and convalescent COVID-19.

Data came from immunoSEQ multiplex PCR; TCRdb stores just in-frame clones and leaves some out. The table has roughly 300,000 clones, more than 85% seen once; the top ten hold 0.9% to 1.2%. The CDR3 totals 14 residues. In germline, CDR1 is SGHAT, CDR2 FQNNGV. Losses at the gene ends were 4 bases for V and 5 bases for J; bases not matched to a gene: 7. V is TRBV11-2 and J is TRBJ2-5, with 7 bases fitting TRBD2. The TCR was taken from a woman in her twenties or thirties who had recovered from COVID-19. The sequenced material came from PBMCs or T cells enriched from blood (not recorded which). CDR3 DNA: TGTGCCAGCAGCTGGGGGGGATTGGGCGAGACCCAGTACTTC. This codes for CASSWGGLGETQYF.